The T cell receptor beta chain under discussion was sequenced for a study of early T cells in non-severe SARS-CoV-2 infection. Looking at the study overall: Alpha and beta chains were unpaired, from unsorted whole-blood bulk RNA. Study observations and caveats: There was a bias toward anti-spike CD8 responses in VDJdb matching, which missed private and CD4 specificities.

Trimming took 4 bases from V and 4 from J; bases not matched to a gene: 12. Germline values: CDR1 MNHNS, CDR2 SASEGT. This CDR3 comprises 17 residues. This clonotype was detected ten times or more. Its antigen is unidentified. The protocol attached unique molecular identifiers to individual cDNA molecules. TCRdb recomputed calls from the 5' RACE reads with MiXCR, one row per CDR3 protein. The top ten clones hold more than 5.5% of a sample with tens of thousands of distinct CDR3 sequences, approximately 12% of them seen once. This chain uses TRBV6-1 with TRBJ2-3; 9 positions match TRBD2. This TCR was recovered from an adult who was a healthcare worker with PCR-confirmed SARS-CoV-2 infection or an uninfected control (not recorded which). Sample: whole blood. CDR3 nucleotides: TGTGCCAGCAGTGGCCCGGGGACTAGCCGTATAGCAGATACGCAGTATTTT. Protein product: CASSGPGTSRIADTQYF.